The present T cell receptor (beta chain) was sequenced within a study of cytotoxic CD8 clonotypes in ibrutinib-treated CLL. Overall study results and limits: Among the clonotypes, public ones were uncommon and contracted or held stable on treatment. At progression, clonality fell back toward baseline after rising at ibrutinib response.

This clone has only one observation. No antigen is known for it. V was clipped by 2 bases and J by 8 bases, with 16 bases between them. This CDR3 region has 14 residues. From germline, CDR1 is SGHDT and CDR2 YYEEEE. Libraries were prepared by immunoSEQ multiplex PCR; TCRdb keeps only in-frame clonotypes and omits some of them. The sample includes roughly 300,000 clones, roughly three quarters seen only once; the top ten take about 5.3%. The chain has TRBV5-6 and TRBJ1-2; D possibly corresponds to TRBD1 (5 bases). The specimen comprised PBMCs, sampled at disease progression, from a patient treated with ibrutinib. This receptor was taken from a human donor with chronic lymphocytic leukemia. This CDR3 reads CASSFGETGWGYTF. CDR3 coding DNA: TGTGCCAGCAGCTTTGGGGAAACAGGTTGGGGCTACACCTTC.